These 30 T cell receptor beta chains came from one sample sequenced in a study of glioma-infiltrating T cells. TCR alpha and beta CDR3 regions were amplified from RNA using iRepertoire nested multiplex PCR. Each CDR3 protein gets one entry after TCRdb re-called the multiplex PCR reads with MiXCR. The repertoire holds tens of thousands of distinct CDR3 sequences, around 23% seen once, with 6.7% in the top ten. The sequenced sample consisted of glioma tissue, nonneoplastic brain tissue, or PBMCs (not recorded which). These receptors were taken from a human donor with low-grade glioma or glioblastoma, undergoing nonglioma brain surgery, or in good health (not recorded which).

The rearrangement links TRBV29-1 to TRBJ2-3; the match to TRBD1 covers 10 bases. V was clipped by 6 bases and J by 4 bases; unmatched bases: 7. The germline gives CDR1 SQVTM, CDR2 ANQGSEA. The CDR3 has 14 residues. For the CDR3, the DNA is TGCAGCGTCGCCGGGACAGGGGCAGCAGATACGCAGTATTTT. Amino acids: CSVAGTGAADTQYF.

As regards this clonotype: A single base separates this from a much larger clone, so it may be a read error. In DNA, the CDR3 is TGTGCCAGCAGCCTTGGGACTAACTACGATCAGTACTTC. This sequence encodes CASSLGTNYDQYF. The V and J genes are TRBV7-9 and TRBJ2-7; TRBD2 agrees at 7 bases. This CDR3 is built from 13 residues. Germline V CDR1 and CDR2: SEHNR, FQNEAQ (reference sequence).

The V and J genes are TRBV7-2 and TRBJ2-7; D may correspond to TRBD1 or TRBD2 (5 bases each). V was cut by 5 bases and J by 2 bases, with 16 bases left in between. The germline gives CDR1 SGHTA, CDR2 FQGNSA. CDR3 size: 15 residues. In nucleotides, the CDR3 is TGTGCCAGCAGCAATCCGGGACGGGTCCCCTACGAGCAGTACTTC. Amino acid sequence: CASSNPGRVPYEQYF.

The chain has TRBV19 and TRBJ1-5, with 8 bases identical to TRBD1. Trimming cost V 4 bases and J 0 bases; bases outside gene matches: 14. Germline CDR1 reads LNHDA; CDR2 reads SQIVND (reference sequence). This CDR3 has 19 amino acids. CDR3 coding DNA: TGTGCCAGTAGTACCGAAACCGGGACAGGCCGTTATAGCAATCAGCCCCAGCATTTT. Amino acid sequence: CASSTETGTGRYSNQPQHF.

This clonotype was recorded at least ten times. The CDR3 sequence: CASSGGGSQPQHF. The CDR3 nucleotides are TGTGCCAGCAGTGGAGGGGGTAGTCAGCCCCAGCATTTT. This chain uses TRBV2 with TRBJ1-5, with D possibly matching TRBD1 (6 bases). This CDR3 has 13 residues. The ends were cut back, 4 bases at V and 6 bases at J, with 10 bases in the middle. Germline-derived CDR1 and CDR2 are SNHLY and FYNNEI.

This clonotype was counted a single time. This may be a read error: a much more frequent sequence differs by one nucleotide. The chain combines TRBV14 with TRBJ1-4; D gene uncertain. Germline V lookup: CDR1 SGHDN, CDR2 FVKESK. The V end lost 9 bases, the J end lost 7 bases, and 9 bases lay between the germline ends. This CDR3 is built from 11 residues. CDR3 loop: CARSYGEKLFF. In nucleotides, the CDR3 is TGTGCCAGAAGCTACGGTGAAAAACTGTTTTTT. Combining the CDR3 with reference TRBV14 and TRBJ1-4 gives the whole variable domain EAGVTQFPSHSVIEKGQTVTLRCDPISGHDNLYWYRRVMGKEIKFLLHFVKESKQDESGMPNNRFLAERTGGTYSTLKVQPAELEDSGVYFCARSYGEKLFFGSGTQLSVL.

This clonotype appeared many times. The rearrangement links TRBV4-1 to TRBJ1-1, with D possibly TRBD1 on 6 matching bases. The ends were cut back, 3 bases at V and 0 bases at J, with 20 bases in the middle. CDR3 size: 18 residues. In germline, CDR1 is MGHRA, CDR2 YSYEKL. CDR3 sequence (DNA): TGCGCCAGCAGCCAGGGGCAGGGGTCTCCCCTCATGAACACTGAAGCTTTCTTT. Translated, it gives CASSQGQGSPLMNTEAFF.

The chain joins TRBV19 to TRBJ2-1; 9 bases are shared with TRBD2. In germline, CDR1 is LNHDA, CDR2 SQIVND (reference sequence). The CDR3 is 17 amino acids. Trimming took 5 bases from V and 7 from J; bases not matched to a gene: 15. The CDR3 region has the DNA TGTGCCAGTAGTTCCCTCCCGGGGCTAGCGGGACGAAATGAGCAGTTCTTC. Protein product: CASSSLPGLAGRNEQFF. Full variable domain (outside the CDR3, taken from reference TRBV19 and TRBJ2-1): DGGITQSPKYLFRKEGQNVTLSCEQNLNHDAMYWYRQDPGQGLRLIYYSQIVNDFQKGDIAEGYSVSREKKESFPLTVTSAQKNPTAFYLCASSSLPGLAGRNEQFFGPGTRLTVL.

This clonotype is a singleton in its sample. This chain links TRBV15 with TRBJ1-1; D remains unclear. CDR1 LNHNV and CDR2 YYDKDF come from the germline V gene (reference sequence). The CDR3 is 13 amino acids. Trimming cost V 1 base and J 3 bases, with 6 bases left between them. The CDR3 spells CATSRVRHTEAFF. DNA of the CDR3: TGTGCCACCAGCAGAGTGCGGCACACTGAAGCTTTCTTT.

The chain couples TRBV20-1 to TRBJ2-7, with 7 bases identical to TRBD1. Per the germline V gene, CDR1 is DFQATT and CDR2 is SNEGSKA (reference sequence). The length of the CDR3 is 11 residues. J lost 4 bases, V lost 6 bases, and 3 bases had no gene match. The CDR3, as DNA: TGCAGTGCCCACAGGGGTTACGAGCAGTACTTC. Translation: CSAHRGYEQYF.

This clonotype was counted at least ten times. J is TRBJ1-3 and V is TRBV19, with D tentatively TRBD1 (6 bases). Germline CDR1 reads LNHDA; CDR2 reads SQIVND (reference sequence). This CDR3 has 15 amino acids. The ends were cut back, 7 bases at V and 5 bases at J, with 18 bases in the middle. CDR3 bases: TGTGCCAGTACCCAGACAGGAGGGTCAAGAAACACCATATATTTT. Translated: CASTQTGGSRNTIYF. The full variable domain, in which reference TRBV19 and TRBJ1-3 provide the parts outside the CDR3, is DGGITQSPKYLFRKEGQNVTLSCEQNLNHDAMYWYRQDPGQGLRLIYYSQIVNDFQKGDIAEGYSVSREKKESFPLTVTSAQKNPTAFYLCASTQTGGSRNTIYFGEGSWLTVV.

The rearrangement joins TRBV12-3 or TRBV12-4 to TRBJ1-1, with D unclear. The ends were cut back, 4 bases at V and 1 base at J, with 7 bases in the middle. The CDR3 has 13 residues. Here the CDR3 reads CASSSPRNTEAFF. In nucleotides, the CDR3 is TGTGCCAGCAGTTCACCTAGGAACACTGAAGCTTTCTTT.

V gene TRBV5-4 combines with J gene TRBJ1-1; D unresolved. This CDR3 is 18 amino acids long. Germline CDR1 reads SGHNT; CDR2 reads YYREEE (reference sequence). V was cut by 4 bases and J by 5 bases, with 27 bases left in between. The CDR3 protein is CASSKGGWQRAPRTEAFF. The CDR3 DNA sequence: TGTGCCAGCAGCAAGGGTGGGTGGCAGAGGGCTCCCCGAACTGAAGCTTTCTTT.

This clonotype occurred a few times. The chain joins TRBV12-5 to TRBJ2-7; D perhaps matches TRBD1 (6 bases). The CDR3 covers 13 residues. Germline V lookup: CDR1 LGHNT, CDR2 FRNRAP. The ends were cut back, 4 bases at V and 3 bases at J, with 10 bases in the middle. Here the CDR3 DNA reads TGTGCTAGTGGTTGGGGGCCCCACTACGAGCAGTACTTC. It specifies CASGWGPHYEQYF.

This clonotype was counted many times. The genes are TRBV18 and TRBJ2-3; tentatively, D is TRBD1 (6 bases). The length of the CDR3 is 13 residues. The germline V gene encodes CDR1 KGHSH and CDR2 LQKENI. Trimming pared 6 bases from V and 6 bases from J, leaving 13 bases between. The CDR3 region is CASSPGTGDTQYF. As DNA, the CDR3 is TGTGCCAGCTCGCCTGGTACAGGGGATACGCAGTATTTT.

This clonotype was observed many times. The rearrangement uses TRBV6-1 and TRBJ2-7, with D possibly TRBD1 on 5 matching bases. Per the germline V gene, CDR1 is MNHNS and CDR2 is SASEGT. CDR3 length: 15 amino acids. Trimming left V 6 bases short and J 2 bases short, with 17 bases between. The chain's CDR3 is CASRPTETGTYEQYF. CDR3 DNA: TGTGCCAGCAGGCCTACCGAAACAGGAACCTACGAGCAGTACTTC.

The rearrangement uses TRBV5-1 and TRBJ1-3; 8 bases line up with TRBD1. The V gene's germline CDR1 is SGHRS and CDR2 YFSETQ. The CDR3 length is 14 residues. V lost 5 bases, J lost 7 bases, and 8 bases stayed unmatched. The DNA of the CDR3 is TGCGCCAGCAGGACGGGACAGGTTGAGAACACCATATATTTT. It yields the protein CASRTGQVENTIYF.

This clonotype was seen a handful of times. The rearrangement joins TRBV12-3 or TRBV12-4 to TRBJ2-7; D gene ambiguous. The CDR3 length is 14 residues. V was pared by 6 bases and J by 4 bases, with 16 bases between. CDR3 bases: TGTGCCAGCAGCCCCTCCGGGCAGAGGTACGAGCAGTACTTC. Residues: CASSPSGQRYEQYF.

This clonotype has only a few counts. This chain links TRBV7-2 with TRBJ2-7; 8 bases map to TRBD2. Trimming at V came to 5 bases and at J to 5 bases, leaving 20 bases not matched to a gene. This CDR3 has 18 amino acids. Germline loops: CDR1 SGHTA, CDR2 FQGNSA. CDR3 sequence (DNA): TGTGCCAGCAGCCTCCGGGCGGGGTTTAGCGGGAATCCCCACGAGCAGTACTTC. It specifies CASSLRAGFSGNPHEQYF.

J is TRBJ1-1 and V is TRBV6-6; TRBD1 agrees at 9 bases. The germline gives CDR1 MNHNY, CDR2 SVGAGI (reference sequence). The junction had 10 bases not matched to a gene; V was cut back by 5 bases and J by 3 bases. The CDR3 has 16 residues. The CDR3 DNA follows: TGTGCCAGCAGTCAGAGACAGGGGGTGGCAGACACTGAAGCTTTCTTT. Translated, it gives CASSQRQGVADTEAFF.

This clonotype was recorded a few times. V and J are TRBV5-1 and TRBJ1-2; 8 positions agree with TRBD1. The CDR3 runs to 14 residues. Per the germline V gene, CDR1 is SGHRS and CDR2 is YFSETQ. Trimming at V came to 4 bases and at J to 6 bases, leaving 8 bases not matched to a gene. The CDR3 DNA sequence: TGCGCCAGCAGCCCCCGGACAGGGCATAATGGCTACACCTTC. Translating it yields CASSPRTGHNGYTF. Full variable domain (rest looked up from reference TRBV5-1 and TRBJ1-2): KAGVTQTPRYLIKTRGQQVTLSCSPISGHRSVSWYQQTPGQGLQFLFEYFSETQRNKGNFPGRFSGRQFSNSRSEMNVSTLELGDSALYLCASSPRTGHNGYTFGSGTRLTVV.

In its sample, this clonotype was seen a few times. The J gene is TRBJ1-2, the V gene TRBV12-3 or TRBV12-4, with a tentative D call TRBD1 (5 bases). There are 12 residues in the CDR3. The germline V and J ends were trimmed by 1 base and 7 bases, with 7 bases remaining between them. CDR3 loop: CASSLGGAGYTF. CDR3 nucleotide sequence: TGTGCCAGCAGTTTAGGGGGCGCTGGCTACACCTTC.

This chain joins TRBV20-1 and TRBJ1-2; D uncertain. Germline CDR1 is DFQATT and CDR2 is SNEGSKA (reference sequence). Trimming shortened V by 7 bases and J by 1 base, and 16 bases separated the two germline ends. The CDR3 loop spans 14 amino acids. CDR3: CSVSVSRLNYGYTF. The DNA for the CDR3 is TGCAGTGTTAGCGTGAGTCGGCTTAACTATGGCTACACCTTC.

The chain recombines TRBV7-9 with TRBJ2-7; no definite D call. V was clipped by 7 bases and J by 2 bases, with 15 bases between them. The length of the CDR3 is 14 residues. Germline V gene lookup returns CDR1 SEHNR and CDR2 FQNEAQ (reference sequence). This CDR3 reads CASTWGSQTYEQYF. CDR3 bases: TGTGCCAGCACCTGGGGTAGCCAGACCTACGAGCAGTACTTC. Drawing the rest from reference TRBV7-9 and TRBJ2-7, the complete variable domain is DTGVSQNPRHKITKRGQNVTFRCDPISEHNRLYWYRQTLGQGPEFLTYFQNEAQLEKSRLLSDRFSAERPKGSFSTLEIQRTEQGDSAMYLCASTWGSQTYEQYFGPGTRLTVT.

The chain has TRBV12-3 or TRBV12-4 and TRBJ1-1; D is unclear. This CDR3 is built from 13 residues. Trimming pared 5 bases from V and 1 base from J, leaving 8 bases between. The CDR3 bases are TGTGCCAGCAGTAAAACAGAGAACACTGAAGCTTTCTTT. Its protein product is CASSKTENTEAFF.

This clonotype came up many times. V and J are TRBV20-1 and TRBJ1-5, with D possibly TRBD1 on 5 matching bases. CDR1 is DFQATT and CDR2 is SNEGSKA in the germline V gene (reference sequence). There are 14 residues in the CDR3. V was clipped by 3 bases and J by 0 bases, with 9 bases between them. CDR3 amino acids: CSARRGDSNQPQHF. DNA for the CDR3: TGCAGTGCTAGGCGAGGGGATAGCAATCAGCCCCAGCATTTT.

This chain uses TRBV20-1 with TRBJ2-1; 9 bases are shared with TRBD2. The CDR3 runs 14 residues. Germline V gene sequence: CDR1 DFQATT, CDR2 SNEGSKA (reference sequence). Trimming removed 6 bases from V and 6 bases from J; junction bases left unmatched: 9. The DNA for the CDR3 is TGCAGTGCCAGACCGAGCGGGAGGACCAATGAGCAGTTCTTC. It specifies CSARPSGRTNEQFF.

The chain uses TRBV15 and TRBJ1-3, with no clear D. The V end lost 3 bases, the J end lost 0 bases, and 9 bases lay between the germline ends. Germline CDR1 reads LNHNV; CDR2 reads YYDKDF (reference sequence). There are 15 residues in the CDR3. The CDR3 loop is CATSSEVGSGNTIYF. CDR3 nucleotide sequence: TGTGCCACCAGCAGTGAGGTCGGCTCTGGAAACACCATATATTTT.

The sample holds many counts of this clonotype. The chain recombines TRBV6-5 with TRBJ2-3, with 7 bases identical to TRBD2. The CDR3 runs to 15 residues. Looked up from germline, CDR1 is MNHEY and CDR2 is SVGAGI. The V gene end was trimmed by 2 bases and the J gene end by 0 bases; junction bases not matched to a gene: 2. DNA of the CDR3: TGTGCCAGCAGTTACCAGCGGGGCAGCACAGATACGCAGTATTTT. This translates into CASSYQRGSTDTQYF.

This clonotype was counted once. A read error may explain this, as a much larger clone is one base away. This chain links TRBV10-2 with TRBJ2-3, with D unresolved. Trimming removed 0 bases at V and 7 bases at J, with 14 bases between. This CDR3 contains 15 residues. Germline values: CDR1 WSHSY, CDR2 SAAADI. Written as DNA, the CDR3 is TGCGCCAGCAGTGAGTCGATAGTCCTCCAGAATACGCAGTATTTT. This codes for CASSESIVLQNTQYF.